The source of this TCR beta chain is a study of cytomegalovirus exposure and HLA in healthy donors. Study-wide results and limits: A later analysis showed HLA-associated TCR beta chains outstripping equally common others in clonal expansion. Reportedly, diagnosis of cytomegalovirus status by the classifier showed high specificity and sensitivity.

Germline V gene data show CDR1 as MDHEN and CDR2 as SYDVKM. The length of the CDR3 is 13 residues. V lost 9 bases, J lost 5 bases, and 5 bases stayed unmatched. The PCR employed 60 Vbeta primers together with 13 Jbeta primers. Original handling: It was a later analysis that counted about 80 million unique TCR beta chains, of which roughly 10 million were shared. The assay was immunoSEQ multiplex PCR, and TCRdb's table has in-frame clones only and misses some. D and trimming were read from the DNA, whereas the V and J calls and clone size are those reported in that table. The data show about 130,000 clones, less than 80% seen once. With regard to this clone: The target antigen is unknown.

The receptor's source is a man aged 25-40 years in good health and CMV-seronegative. The sequenced sample was PBMCs. The gene calls are TRBV28 and TRBJ2-5; TRBD2 matches at 11 bases. CDR3: CASMTSGEETQYF. CDR3 coding DNA: TGTGCCAGTATGACTAGCGGGGAGGAGACCCAGTACTTC.